One sample yielded the 20 T cell receptor beta chains listed below, sequenced in a study of T-cell reconstitution after alpha-beta-depleted transplantation in children. Using unique molecular identifiers, the investigators prepared the TCRbeta library. A single record per CDR3 protein comes from TCRdb applying MiXCR to the PCR reads. The sample has about 540,000 distinct CDR3 sequences; around 19% are singletons. Sample: PBMCs from the stem cell graft donor, taken from the stem cell graft. The receptors were gathered from a human donor who donated a stem cell graft to a child with acute lymphoblastic leukemia.

This clonotype came up a few times. The chain employs TRBV20-1 and TRBJ1-1; D uncertain. The germline V and J ends were trimmed by 0 bases and 0 bases, with 14 bases remaining between them. The CDR3 runs 16 residues. Germline values: CDR1 DFQATT, CDR2 SNEGSKA (reference sequence). CDR3 sequence reads: CSARDLTGRLNTEAFF. The CDR3 DNA is TGCAGTGCTAGAGATCTCACGGGGAGGCTGAACACTGAAGCTTTCTTT.

This clonotype has only a few counts. This sequence joins TRBV19 and TRBJ1-2; TRBD1 might be the D (6 bases). The germline gives CDR1 LNHDA, CDR2 SQIVND (reference sequence). Trimming took 2 bases from V and 5 from J, leaving 21 bases between them. The CDR3 has 17 amino acids. CDR3 in amino acids: CASSITGQGIETYGYTF. For the CDR3, the DNA is TGTGCCAGTAGTATAACGGGACAAGGGATAGAGACGTATGGCTACACCTTC.

This clonotype was seen only a few times. The rearrangement uses TRBV12-3 or TRBV12-4 and TRBJ2-3; D is perhaps TRBD1 (6 bases). The V and J ends lost 0 bases and 6 bases respectively, with 19 bases between them. This CDR3 comprises 17 residues. The CDR3 DNA follows: TGTGCCAGCAGTTTAGCGGGGGCGACCCCAGGCCCGGATACGCAGTATTTT. This translates into CASSLAGATPGPDTQYF.

The CDR3 reads CASSSLAEIRDEQFF. The CDR3 region has the DNA TGTGCCAGTAGTTCACTAGCGGAGATTCGCGATGAGCAGTTCTTC. The rearrangement uses TRBV19 and TRBJ2-1, with TRBD2 matching 8 bases. Germline V gives CDR1 LNHDA, CDR2 SQIVND (reference sequence). CDR3 length: 15 residues. Trimming removed 5 bases from V and 8 bases from J; junction bases left unmatched: 11.

This clonotype was recorded a few times. The chain is built from TRBV12-3 or TRBV12-4 and TRBJ2-2, with D possibly being TRBD2 (5 bases). The CDR3 runs to 14 residues. Trimming left V 6 bases short and J 1 base short, with 9 bases between. CDR3 nucleotides: TGTGCCAGCAGGCGGGTCGGGAACACCGGGGAGCTGTTTTTT. Translation: CASRRVGNTGELFF.

The V and J genes are TRBV4-1 and TRBJ1-1, with 7 bases matching TRBD1. This CDR3 has 16 residues. Trimming removed 4 bases from V and 1 base from J; junction bases left unmatched: 9. CDR1 is MGHRA and CDR2 is YSYEKL in the germline V gene. Here the CDR3 DNA reads TGCGCCAGCAGCCTGAACAGACAGGGCCAGAACACTGAAGCTTTCTTT. Its protein product is CASSLNRQGQNTEAFF.

This clonotype has more than one count but fewer than ten. The rearrangement links TRBV6-2 or TRBV6-3 to TRBJ1-2, with D hard to call. The ends were cut back, 4 bases at V and 3 bases at J, with 9 bases in the middle. From germline, CDR1 is MNHEY and CDR2 SVGEGT. This CDR3 has 13 residues. CDR3 sequence reads: CASSSAEYYGYTF. CDR3 sequence (DNA): TGTGCCAGCAGTTCCGCAGAGTACTATGGCTACACCTTC.

The chain employs TRBV12-3 or TRBV12-4 and TRBJ2-3; no firm D call. Trimming pared 4 bases from V and 6 bases from J, leaving 8 bases between. The CDR3 is 12 amino acids. Written as DNA, the CDR3 is TGTGCCAGCAGTTCCCATTTGGATACGCAGTATTTT. Protein product: CASSSHLDTQYF.

The CDR3 loop reads CASSSTGGGTSYNEQFF. The CDR3 DNA reads as TGTGCCAGCAGTTCTACTGGGGGTGGGACTAGCTACAATGAGCAGTTCTTC. V usage is TRBV7-3 and J usage is TRBJ2-1, with 8 bases aligning to TRBD2. This CDR3 is 17 amino acids long. Trimming cost V 6 bases and J 3 bases; bases outside gene matches: 13. The germline gives CDR1 SGHTA, CDR2 FQGTGA.

This clonotype came up a few times. V gene TRBV7-8 combines with J gene TRBJ2-2, with D tentatively TRBD1 (6 bases). The CDR3 has 19 amino acids. The germline V gene has CDR1 SGHVS and CDR2 FQNEAQ. V was shortened by 5 bases and J by 0 bases, with 22 bases between the two germline ends. The CDR3 DNA sequence: TGTGCCAGCAGCGGAAGCTGGGACACCTCCACTTCGAACACCGGGGAGCTGTTTTTT. This translates into CASSGSWDTSTSNTGELFF.

The chain couples TRBV3-1 to TRBJ2-3; 9 bases fit TRBD2. The V gene's germline CDR1 is LGHDT and CDR2 YNNKEL (reference sequence). The CDR3 sequence is 20 residues long. Losses at the gene ends were 4 bases for V and 1 base for J; bases not matched to a gene: 18. CDR3 in DNA: TGTGCCAGCAGCCTGTCTCCGGGACTAGCTCAACTAAGGGGCACAGATACGCAGTATTTT. Translated: CASSLSPGLAQLRGTDTQYF.

The chain links TRBV29-1 to TRBJ2-1, with 12 bases lining up with TRBD2. The CDR3 loop spans 18 amino acids. V lost 4 bases to trimming and J lost 6 bases; unmatched junction nucleotides: 16. In germline, CDR1 is SQVTM, CDR2 ANQGSEA. This CDR3 is CSVVGTGETSGRPNEQFF. In DNA, the CDR3 is TGCAGCGTTGTTGGGACAGGGGAAACTAGCGGGAGGCCCAATGAGCAGTTCTTC.

This clonotype appeared a few times. The V and J genes are TRBV6-1 and TRBJ2-4; D remains ambiguous. The V and J ends lost 1 base and 1 base respectively, with 20 bases between them. This CDR3 is built from 19 residues. The germline V gene has CDR1 MNHNS and CDR2 SASEGT. The CDR3 region is CASSEVGSSLMGAKNIQYF. CDR3 DNA sequence: TGTGCCAGCAGTGAAGTGGGGTCCTCCTTAATGGGGGCCAAAAACATTCAGTACTTC.

This chain uses TRBV10-3 with TRBJ2-5; no firm D call. V shed 1 base and J shed 2 bases, with 11 bases lying between them. This CDR3 region has 15 residues. The germline gives CDR1 ENHRY, CDR2 SYGVKD. CDR3 in amino acids: CAISEYGGSQETQYF. The CDR3, as DNA: TGTGCCATCAGTGAGTACGGCGGCTCACAAGAGACCCAGTACTTC.

Only a few counts were recorded for this clonotype. The genes are TRBV20-1 and TRBJ2-5; a possible D gene is TRBD2 (6 bases). The V and J ends lost 0 bases and 4 bases respectively, with 18 bases between them. Germline V CDR1 and CDR2: DFQATT, SNEGSKA (reference sequence). The CDR3 runs to 16 residues. CDR3 sequence (DNA): TGCAGTGCTAGAGAGGGGATAGGAGGGGCGAGAGAGACCCAGTACTTC. The encoded protein is CSAREGIGGARETQYF.

V usage is TRBV12-3 or TRBV12-4 and J usage is TRBJ2-3, with 7 bases matching TRBD2. The length of the CDR3 is 14 residues. CDR3 coding DNA: TGTGCTACCCGAGCCAGCGGGGGCACAGATACGCAGTATTTT. Residues: CATRASGGTDTQYF.

Only a few counts were recorded for this clonotype. The chain uses TRBV27 and TRBJ2-3; 11 bases are a match to TRBD2. This CDR3 comprises 18 residues. CDR1 and CDR2 from the germline V gene are MNHEY and SMNVEV (reference sequence). Trimming cost V 4 bases and J 1 base; bases outside gene matches: 10. The CDR3 DNA reads TGTGCCAGCAGTTCCGGGACTAGCGGTTTGGTAGGCACAGATACGCAGTATTTT. This gives the protein CASSSGTSGLVGTDTQYF.

In its sample, this clonotype was seen a few times. The genes are TRBV12-3 or TRBV12-4 and TRBJ2-1; 15 bases are shared with TRBD2. Trimming cost V 4 bases and J 7 bases; bases outside gene matches: 5. This CDR3 contains 16 residues. As DNA, the CDR3 is TGTGCCAGCAGTTCAGGACTAGCGGGAGGGCCAAATGAGCAGTTCTTC. It encodes CASSSGLAGGPNEQFF.

This rearrangement joins TRBV5-1 to TRBJ2-7; 7 bases are a match to TRBD2. V lost 3 bases to trimming and J lost 6 bases; unmatched junction nucleotides: 6. Per the germline V gene, CDR1 is SGHRS and CDR2 is YFSETQ. The CDR3 is 13 residues long. The CDR3 DNA is TGCGCCAGCAGCTCCACTAGCGACAGCGAGCAGTACTTC. As protein: CASSSTSDSEQYF.

This chain links TRBV5-1 with TRBJ2-1, with D possibly matching TRBD2 (5 bases). CDR3 length: 13 residues. CDR1 is SGHRS and CDR2 is YFSETQ in the germline V gene. Deletions cut 4 bases from V and 8 bases from J, with 13 bases between. CDR3 bases: TGCGCCAGCAGCAGGACCCCCGGGGATGAGCAGTTCTTC. It translates to CASSRTPGDEQFF.